The 19 T cell receptor beta chains in this list originate from one sample, sequenced in a study of blood T cell repertoires in COVID-19. Repertoires were generated with immunoSEQ multiplex PCR, while TCRdb's copy carries only in-frame clones and drops some. This table holds under 350,000 clones, approximately 89% found once. The sequencing input was PBMCs or T cells enriched from blood (not recorded which). All receptors come from a woman aged 55-75 years who had recovered from COVID-19.

CDR3 nucleotides: TGTGCCAGCTCACCATTGGACAGGGAAAGTCAGCCCCAGCATTTT. Translation gives CASSPLDRESQPQHF. The chain joins TRBV18 to TRBJ1-5; 8 bases are a match to TRBD1. There are 15 residues in the CDR3. J gave up 6 bases and V 2 bases, and 6 bases lay outside the gene matches. Germline V lookup: CDR1 KGHSH, CDR2 LQKENI.

This chain joins TRBV27 and TRBJ1-4; D is undetermined. Germline CDR1 MNHEY, CDR2 SMNVEV (reference sequence). The CDR3 sequence is 14 residues long. V was pared by 3 bases and J by 8 bases, with 13 bases between. The CDR3 protein is CASSFIPFREKLFF. For the CDR3, the DNA is TGTGCCAGCAGTTTTATCCCCTTCAGGGAAAAACTGTTTTTT.

The chain couples TRBV4-2 to TRBJ1-3; tentative D call: TRBD1 (6 bases). This CDR3 is built from 15 residues. V lost 0 bases to trimming and J lost 6 bases, with 12 bases between them. Germline CDR1 reads LGHNA; CDR2 reads YNFKEQ. The CDR3 reads CASSQDEAGVNTIYF. CDR3 coding DNA: TGTGCCAGCAGCCAAGATGAGGCAGGGGTAAACACCATATATTTT.

This clone was detected once. This chain joins TRBV2 and TRBJ1-4, with a weak D call TRBD1 (6 bases). CDR1 is SNHLY and CDR2 is FYNNEI in the germline V gene. Trimming took 7 bases from V and 3 from J, leaving 15 bases between them. This CDR3 spans 15 amino acids. The CDR3 loop is CASTQGGRANEKLFF. The DNA for the CDR3 is TGTGCCAGCACCCAAGGGGGACGAGCTAATGAAAAACTGTTTTTT.

V and J are TRBV5-6 and TRBJ2-5, with 8 bases lining up with TRBD2. This CDR3 has 19 residues. Germline V gene sequence: CDR1 SGHDT, CDR2 YYEEEE. V lost 1 base to trimming and J lost 2 bases; unmatched junction nucleotides: 16. CDR3 sequence (DNA): TGTGCCAGCAGCTTGTCGGTTAGCGGGAAACGATTGCTTCAAGAGACCCAGTACTTC. It encodes CASSLSVSGKRLLQETQYF.

The J gene is TRBJ1-2, the V gene TRBV7-3, with 9 bases aligning to TRBD1. The germline CDR1 and CDR2 sequences are SGHTA and FQGTGA. Losses at the gene ends were 4 bases for V and 8 bases for J; bases not matched to a gene: 8. The CDR3 covers 14 residues. The CDR3 loop reads CASSSNPGQGGYTF. The CDR3 DNA reads as TGTGCCAGCAGCTCCAATCCGGGACAGGGCGGCTACACCTTC.

This clone was counted once. The V call is TRBV9, the J call TRBJ1-5, with unresolved D. This CDR3 region has 13 residues. Germline V gives CDR1 SGDLS, CDR2 YYNGEE. The V end lost 0 bases, the J end lost 9 bases, and 10 bases lay between the germline ends. CDR3 amino acids: CASSVDSRGPQHF. CDR3 DNA: TGTGCCAGCAGCGTAGATAGTCGGGGGCCCCAGCATTTT.

In its sample, this clone was seen a few times. V usage is TRBV6-5 and J usage is TRBJ2-5; D may be TRBD1 (6 bases). V was trimmed by 7 bases and J by 1 base, leaving 13 bases between them. The CDR3 runs 14 residues. Germline V gives CDR1 MNHEY, CDR2 SVGAGI. The CDR3 here is CASTRPGVQETQYF. As DNA, the CDR3 is TGTGCCAGCACGAGACCAGGGGTCCAAGAGACCCAGTACTTC.

This clone was counted once. The rearrangement uses TRBV6-5 and TRBJ1-1, with D unresolved. The CDR3 is 11 residues long. The V and J ends lost 7 bases and 6 bases respectively, with 9 bases between them. Looked up from germline, CDR1 is MNHEY and CDR2 is SVGAGI. The CDR3 region has the DNA TGTGCCAGCACTTTTTTTTCTGAAGCTTTCTTT. This sequence encodes CASTFFSEAFF.

The V call is TRBV12-3 or TRBV12-4, the J call TRBJ1-1; a weak D match, TRBD1 (6 bases). CDR3 size: 13 residues. Trimming shortened V by 7 bases and J by 1 base, and 10 bases separated the two germline ends. This chain's CDR3 is CASTDRRNTEAFF. CDR3 DNA sequence: TGTGCCAGCACCGACAGGAGGAACACTGAAGCTTTCTTT.

The chain links TRBV19 to TRBJ2-1; 8 positions agree with TRBD2. The trim removed 3 bases at V and 4 bases at J, leaving 5 bases unmatched. The CDR3 totals 15 residues. Germline CDR1 is LNHDA and CDR2 is SQIVND (reference sequence). CDR3 sequence reads: CASSMSGREYNEQFF. In DNA, the CDR3 is TGTGCCAGTAGTATGAGCGGGAGAGAATACAATGAGCAGTTCTTC.

The table lists this clone with a few counts. This chain uses TRBV5-1 with TRBJ2-2; 7 nucleotides agree with TRBD2. This CDR3 region has 14 residues. CDR1 is SGHRS and CDR2 is YFSETQ in the germline V gene. CDR3 in DNA: TGCGCTTCCACGGGGGGTACTTACACCGGGGAGCTGTTTTTT. Its protein is CASTGGTYTGELFF.

The chain employs TRBV20-1 and TRBJ2-3; no clear D gene. The CDR3 consists of 14 residues. CDR1 is DFQATT, CDR2 SNEGSKA, per germline (reference sequence). V was clipped by 3 bases and J by 0 bases, with 10 bases between them. The CDR3 loop is CSASDVSSTDTQYF. CDR3 DNA: TGCAGTGCTAGTGACGTTTCCAGCACAGATACGCAGTATTTT.

The rearrangement joins TRBV5-1 to TRBJ1-4, with D possibly TRBD1 on 6 matching bases. The germline V gene has CDR1 SGHRS and CDR2 YFSETQ. Between the trimmed V and J ends, which lost 4 bases and 11 bases, there was a span of 21 bases. The CDR3 is 15 amino acids. DNA of the CDR3: TGCGCCAGCAGCCCACCCGGGATTAGAGGACAGAAACTGTTTTTT. Translated, it gives CASSPPGIRGQKLFF.

V is TRBV5-1 and J is TRBJ1-1; D is perhaps TRBD1 (5 bases). The CDR3 has 14 amino acids. Trimming cost V 2 bases and J 4 bases, with 12 bases left between them. Germline loops: CDR1 SGHRS, CDR2 YFSETQ. DNA of the CDR3: TGCGCCAGCAGCTTACAGGTGTCCCTCACTGAAGCTTTCTTT. Residues: CASSLQVSLTEAFF.

This clone was observed once. This chain joins TRBV19 and TRBJ2-5, with a weak D call TRBD2 (7 bases). The V end lost 6 bases, the J end lost 4 bases, and 15 bases lay between the germline ends. The CDR3 totals 14 residues. Germline values: CDR1 LNHDA, CDR2 SQIVND (reference sequence). CDR3 in amino acids: CASRSSGGRETQYF. In DNA, the CDR3 is TGTGCCAGTAGAAGTTCGGGGGGCCGAGAGACCCAGTACTTC.

The genes are TRBV5-6 and TRBJ2-5, with TRBD2 as a possible D gene (5 bases). V lost 5 bases and J lost 2, with 13 bases in between. The CDR3 totals 14 residues. Germline CDR1 is SGHDT and CDR2 is YYEEEE. In DNA, the CDR3 is TGTGCCAGCAGGAGAGGGAGTGAGCAAGAGACCCAGTACTTC. Its translation is CASRRGSEQETQYF.

The chain employs TRBV25-1 and TRBJ1-6; perhaps TRBD1 as D (5 bases). The V gene lost 4 bases and the J gene lost 6 bases, with 7 bases spanning the gap. CDR1 MGHDK and CDR2 SYGVNS come from the germline V gene. This CDR3 is built from 13 residues. The CDR3 sequence: CASSVGGNSPLHF. Written as DNA, the CDR3 is TGTGCCAGCAGTGTGGGGGGTAATTCACCCCTCCACTTT.

The chain employs TRBV24-1 and TRBJ1-2, with 10 bases lining up with TRBD1. The CDR3 is made up of 15 amino acids. The germline gives CDR1 KGHDR, CDR2 SFDVKD. J lost 8 bases, V lost 5 bases, and 10 bases had no gene match. CDR3 nucleotides: TGTGCCACCAGTGCCCCAGACAGGGGGCGGGAAGGCTACACCTTC. This gives the protein CATSAPDRGREGYTF.